One and the same sample provided the 29 T cell receptor beta chains below, sequenced in a study of blood T cell repertoires in COVID-19. Method: immunoSEQ multiplex PCR; TCRdb's copy keeps in-frame clones and lacks some. Of 200,000 or so clones in the sample, around nine tenths were seen once. Specimen: peripheral blood. These receptors were taken from a man over 45 with COVID-19, enrolled during active disease.

The chain couples TRBV4-2 to TRBJ1-1, with D unresolved. The germline V gene encodes CDR1 LGHNA and CDR2 YNFKEQ. Trimming left V 1 base short and J 2 bases short, with 8 bases between. CDR3 size: 14 residues. In nucleotides, the CDR3 is TGTGCCAGCAGCCAAGTCGTGGCCAACACTGAAGCTTTCTTT. Translation: CASSQVVANTEAFF.

The chain has TRBV10-3 and TRBJ1-2; D is unclear. The CDR3 is made up of 13 amino acids. Trimming removed 3 bases from V and 2 bases from J, with 7 bases in between. Germline assignment: CDR1 ENHRY and CDR2 SYGVKD. CDR3 loop: CAISDPGNYGYTF. In nucleotides, the CDR3 is TGTGCCATCAGTGACCCGGGGAACTATGGCTACACCTTC.

This rearrangement joins TRBV28 to TRBJ2-2; a weak D match, TRBD1 (6 bases). Germline V gene sequence: CDR1 MDHEN, CDR2 SYDVKM. The V end was cut by 6 bases, the J end by 6 bases, with 14 bases between. CDR3 length: 14 residues. The DNA for the CDR3 is TGTGCCAGCAGAAGAAACAGGGTCTCCGGGGAGCTGTTTTTT. It encodes CASRRNRVSGELFF.

The chain is built from TRBV5-4 and TRBJ2-2, with D unclear. The CDR3 loop spans 12 amino acids. The germline V and J ends were trimmed by 0 bases and 7 bases, with 4 bases remaining between them. CDR1 is SGHNT and CDR2 is YYREEE in the germline V gene (reference sequence). The CDR3, as DNA: TGTGCCAGCAGCTTGGCTATCGGGGAGCTGTTTTTT. Translation: CASSLAIGELFF.

This clone was picked up a small number of times. This chain uses TRBV6-5 with TRBJ2-7; 10 nucleotides agree with TRBD1. CDR3 length equals 14 residues. Unmatched junction bases numbered 6, after V lost 5 bases and J lost 5 bases. Germline assignment: CDR1 MNHEY and CDR2 SVGAGI. CDR3: CASSTRDRGNEQYF. The DNA of the CDR3 is TGTGCCAGCAGTACTCGGGACAGGGGAAACGAGCAGTACTTC.

The rearrangement uses TRBV18 and TRBJ2-2; D is perhaps TRBD1 (6 bases). V was pared by 8 bases and J by 5 bases, with 12 bases between. The CDR3 has 13 amino acids. Per germline, CDR1 KGHSH and CDR2 LQKENI. The chain's CDR3 is CASTTGSTGELFF. The CDR3 bases are TGTGCCAGCACCACAGGGAGTACCGGGGAGCTGTTTTTT.

V gene TRBV21-1 combines with J gene TRBJ2-3; TRBD2 is the table's D call and was not checked against the DNA. TRBV21-1 is a pseudogene segment. This CDR3 has 15 residues. CDR3 loop: CASPRWSRSTDTQYF. The CDR3 DNA follows: TGTGCCAGCCCTCGGTGGAGCAGAAGCACAGATACGCAGTATTTT.

The V gene is TRBV7-9, the J gene TRBJ2-5, with D possibly matching TRBD1 (6 bases). Trimming removed 1 base from V and 2 bases from J, with 20 bases in between. Germline V gene data show CDR1 as SEHNR and CDR2 as FQNEAQ (reference sequence). The CDR3 contains 18 residues. This CDR3 is CASSLGATGRPPQETQYF. CDR3 coding DNA: TGTGCCAGCAGCTTAGGGGCGACAGGACGGCCCCCACAAGAGACCCAGTACTTC.

The chain uses TRBV6-5 and TRBJ1-1; TRBD1 matches 11 bases. This CDR3 has 15 residues. In germline, CDR1 is MNHEY, CDR2 SVGAGI. V lost 6 bases and J lost 5; bases outside the gene matches: 8. Here the CDR3 reads CASSGQGALGTEAFF. The CDR3 nucleotides read TGTGCCAGCAGCGGACAGGGGGCCCTGGGGACTGAAGCTTTCTTT.

The V call is TRBV27, the J call TRBJ2-7; weak D call: TRBD1 (6 bases). From germline, CDR1 is MNHEY and CDR2 SMNVEV (reference sequence). The germline V and J ends were trimmed by 5 bases and 2 bases, with 16 bases remaining between them. The CDR3 has 15 residues. The CDR3 bases are TGTGCCAGCAGTCTTCTAACCGGGACACCCTACGAGCAGTACTTC. Protein sequence: CASSLLTGTPYEQYF.

The genes are TRBV11-3 and TRBJ2-2, with TRBD2 matching over 7 bases. Losses at the gene ends were 6 bases for V and 5 bases for J; bases not matched to a gene: 3. CDR3 size: 13 residues. Looked up from germline, CDR1 is SGHNT and CDR2 is YENEEA. The CDR3 reads CASSPGGTGELFF. The DNA for the CDR3 is TGTGCCAGCAGTCCCGGGGGGACCGGGGAGCTGTTTTTT.

The V call is TRBV2, the J call TRBJ2-3; the match to TRBD1 covers 12 bases. The CDR3 consists of 15 residues. V trimming: 8 bases; J trimming: 4 bases; junction bases outside the gene matches: 7. The germline V gene encodes CDR1 SNHLY and CDR2 FYNNEI. The DNA of the CDR3 is TGTGCCAGCTCAGACGGGACAGGGGGCCCAGATACGCAGTATTTT. As protein: CASSDGTGGPDTQYF.

The genes are TRBV10-3 and TRBJ2-1; D is undetermined. The CDR3 is made up of 13 amino acids. V lost 5 bases to trimming and J lost 1 base, with 6 bases between them. Germline assignment: CDR1 ENHRY and CDR2 SYGVKD. CDR3 protein: CAISSPSYNEQFF. CDR3 nucleotides: TGTGCCATCAGTTCCCCATCCTACAATGAGCAGTTCTTC.

The chain uses TRBV5-6 and TRBJ2-4; 7 bases fit TRBD2. The CDR3 sequence is 15 residues long. Germline CDR1 and CDR2: SGHDT and YYEEEE. The V and J ends lost 0 bases and 1 base, in that order; junction bases with no gene match: 1. The CDR3 sequence: CASSLGGSAKNIQYF. CDR3 DNA: TGTGCCAGCAGCTTGGGCGGGAGCGCCAAAAACATTCAGTACTTC.

The chain has TRBV2 and TRBJ1-4; 7 bases match TRBD1. Looked up from germline, CDR1 is SNHLY and CDR2 is FYNNEI. The ends lost 0 bases at V and 1 base at J; junction bases unmatched: 5. CDR3 length: 17 amino acids. This chain's CDR3 is CASSEAGRGRTNEKLFF. The CDR3 DNA sequence: TGTGCCAGCAGTGAAGCCGGGAGGGGGCGAACTAATGAAAAACTGTTTTTT.

This clone was seen a few times. This chain uses TRBV19 with TRBJ1-3, with 9 nucleotides matching TRBD1. Germline values: CDR1 LNHDA, CDR2 SQIVND (reference sequence). The CDR3 totals 15 residues. The V and J ends lost 8 bases and 0 bases, in that order; junction bases with no gene match: 5. CDR3 in amino acids: CASWTGEGSGNTIYF. The DNA for the CDR3 is TGTGCCAGTTGGACAGGGGAGGGCTCTGGAAACACCATATATTTT.

This chain connects TRBV24-1 to TRBJ2-3; 8 bases are a match to TRBD1. This CDR3 is 14 amino acids long. The germline CDR1 and CDR2 sequences are KGHDR and SFDVKD. V trimming: 7 bases; J trimming: 0 bases; junction bases outside the gene matches: 2. This chain's CDR3 is CATSRTGSTDTQYF. The CDR3 DNA follows: TGTGCCACCAGCCGGACAGGGAGCACAGATACGCAGTATTTT.

The chain carries TRBV6-6 and TRBJ2-1, with 11 bases identical to TRBD2. The CDR3 extends over 17 amino acids. V trimming: 5 bases; J trimming: 4 bases; junction bases outside the gene matches: 10. Germline CDR1 MNHNY, CDR2 SVGAGI (reference sequence). The CDR3 region is CASSPTPLAGAYNEQFF. In nucleotides, the CDR3 is TGTGCCAGCAGTCCAACCCCACTAGCGGGAGCTTACAATGAGCAGTTCTTC.

This clone was counted only a few times. The chain has TRBV19 and TRBJ2-2; no clear D gene. The V end was cut by 5 bases, the J end by 5 bases, with 3 bases between. Germline-derived CDR1 and CDR2 are LNHDA and SQIVND (reference sequence). CDR3 length: 11 amino acids. The CDR3 protein is CASSQTGELFF. For the CDR3, the DNA is TGTGCCAGTAGTCAAACCGGGGAGCTGTTTTTT. The whole variable domain, filled in from reference TRBV19 and TRBJ2-2, reads DGGITQSPKYLFRKEGQNVTLSCEQNLNHDAMYWYRQDPGQGLRLIYYSQIVNDFQKGDIAEGYSVSREKKESFPLTVTSAQKNPTAFYLCASSQTGELFFGEGSRLTVL.

This chain connects TRBV2 to TRBJ1-2; D not resolved. V lost 6 bases, J lost 1 base, and 6 bases lay in between. CDR1 is SNHLY, CDR2 FYNNEI, per germline. This CDR3 spans 12 amino acids. This chain's CDR3 is CASSPNNYGYTF. In nucleotides, the CDR3 is TGTGCCAGCAGCCCCAATAACTATGGCTACACCTTC.

This clone was detected many times. The V and J genes are TRBV6-2 or TRBV6-3 and TRBJ2-3; no reliable D call. Trimming removed 0 bases at V and 0 bases at J, with 4 bases between. Germline-derived CDR1 and CDR2 are MNHEY and SVGEGT. The CDR3 covers 14 residues. CDR3 protein: CASSYSTSTDTQYF. Here the CDR3 DNA reads TGTGCCAGCAGTTACTCGACTAGCACAGATACGCAGTATTTT.

The CDR3 is CASSLGLADTYEQYF. The CDR3 nucleotides read TGCGCCAGCAGCTTGGGACTAGCGGATACCTACGAGCAGTACTTC. The gene calls are TRBV5-1 and TRBJ2-7; TRBD2 matches at 9 bases. The CDR3 sequence is 15 residues long. Looked up from germline, CDR1 is SGHRS and CDR2 is YFSETQ. V dropped 0 bases and J dropped 2; count of bases not matched to a gene: 3.

On this clone: The same CDR3 also results from other DNA sequences found in this sample. The chain combines TRBV11-2 with TRBJ2-1; weak D call: TRBD2 (5 bases). CDR3 length: 13 amino acids. Trimming took 1 base from V and 5 from J, leaving 6 bases between them. In germline, CDR1 is SGHAT, CDR2 FQNNGV. The CDR3 DNA reads as TGTGCCAGCAGCTTAGCGGGGAACAATGAGCAGTTCTTC. Translated, it gives CASSLAGNNEQFF.

The rearrangement joins TRBV5-4 to TRBJ2-2; 8 positions match TRBD2. In germline, CDR1 is SGHNT, CDR2 YYREEE (reference sequence). With V trimmed by 2 bases and J by 6 bases, 12 bases remained unmatched. This CDR3 has 17 amino acids. CDR3 amino acids: CASSLPSGTSISGELFF. CDR3 sequence (DNA): TGTGCCAGCAGCTTACCCTCCGGGACTAGTATATCCGGGGAGCTGTTTTTT.

In its sample, this clone was seen once. V and J are TRBV7-9 and TRBJ2-7; perhaps TRBD2 as D (6 bases). V was clipped by 6 bases and J by 0 bases, with 12 bases between them. This CDR3 has 14 residues. Germline CDR1 is SEHNR and CDR2 is FQNEAQ (reference sequence). The CDR3 region is CASSYLGGSYEQYF. The CDR3 DNA reads TGTGCCAGCAGTTACCTGGGGGGCTCCTACGAGCAGTACTTC.

The chain employs TRBV20-1 and TRBJ2-5, with D unclear. This CDR3 spans 13 amino acids. Germline loops: CDR1 DFQATT, CDR2 SNEGSKA (reference sequence). With 3 bases removed from V and 9 bases from J, the gap between germline ends came to 17 bases. CDR3 in DNA: TGCAGTGCTAGTCCAGAGTCAGGTCGCGCCCAGTACTTC. Its translation: CSASPESGRAQYF.

The chain is built from TRBV4-1 and TRBJ2-7; D perhaps matches TRBD2 (5 bases). Trimming took 6 bases from V and 0 from J, leaving 15 bases between them. Germline CDR1 is MGHRA and CDR2 is YSYEKL. The CDR3 length is 15 residues. The CDR3 DNA follows: TGCGCCAGCAGTCATGCGGCAGCGGCCTCCTACGAGCAGTACTTC. Translating it yields CASSHAAAASYEQYF.

The V call is TRBV5-1, the J call TRBJ1-6; no clear D. The germline V and J ends were trimmed by 4 bases and 6 bases, with 14 bases remaining between them. The CDR3 sequence is 15 residues long. Germline CDR1 SGHRS, CDR2 YFSETQ. The chain's CDR3 is CASSPTAGGNSPLHF. For the CDR3, the DNA is TGCGCCAGCAGCCCCACGGCGGGAGGTAATTCACCCCTCCACTTT.

The rearrangement joins TRBV2 to TRBJ2-1; 13 bases line up with TRBD2. This CDR3 region has 15 residues. CDR1 is SNHLY and CDR2 is FYNNEI in the germline V gene. Trimming removed 4 bases from V and 9 bases from J; junction bases left unmatched: 6. CDR3 region: CASSGTSGREGEQFF. The CDR3 DNA is TGTGCCAGCAGTGGGACTAGCGGGAGAGAGGGTGAGCAGTTCTTC.